A selection of T cell receptor beta chains follows, all from one sample in a study of lymphopenia after photon versus proton radiotherapy. Sequencing was performed with immunoSEQ multiplex PCR; in TCRdb, only in-frame clones are kept and a portion is missing. The sample contains under 70,000 clones, 92% of which appear only once. This specimen consisted of peripheral blood, obtained from a patient treated with photon-based radiotherapy. These receptors came from a woman in her thirties or forties with cholangiocarcinoma. Each CDR3 is given with its conserved first and last residue. A D gene is named only where the DNA matches it firmly. Clone size appears in some rows only: once, few, many, or a class for an expanded clone.

>TRBV5-1|TRBD2|TRBJ2-7|.|16
TGCGCCAGCAGCCAAGTACTGGCTAGCGGAAACTACGAGCAGTACTTC
CASSQVLASGNYEQYF
>TRBV14|.|TRBJ1-2|.|14
TGTGCCAGCAGCCAAGATAAAGGGCTCGGTGGCTACACCTTC
CASSQDKGLGGYTF
>TRBV2|.|TRBJ2-7|.|15
TGTGCCAGCAGTGTGGGGAGGAGTGGAGCGTACGAGCAGTACTTC
CASSVGRSGAYEQYF
>TRBV6-5|TRBD2|TRBJ2-7|.|16
TGTGCCAGCAGTTACTCCCTGGCGGGGGGTACCTACGAGCAGTACTTC
CASSYSLAGGTYEQYF
>TRBV19|.|TRBJ1-1|few|12
TGTGCCTCCGCGGGCTTAAACACTGAAGCTTTCTTT
CASAGLNTEAFF
>TRBV29-1|.|TRBJ2-3|.|13
TGCAGCGTGGCACCCTCTAGCACAGATACGCAGTATTTT
CSVAPSSTDTQYF
>TRBV6-5|TRBD2|TRBJ2-2|.|16
TGTGCCAGCAGTTACCTGACTAGCGGGAGGCCCGGGGAGCTGTTTTTT
CASSYLTSGRPGELFF
>TRBV7-2|.|TRBJ2-1|.|15
TGTGCCAGCAGCATCGAGGGGGTAGCCCGCAATGAGCAGTTCTTC
CASSIEGVARNEQFF
>TRBV4-1|.|TRBJ2-2|.|12
TGCGCCAGCAGCCAGGGAGACGGGGAGCTGTTTTTT
CASSQGDGELFF
>TRBV10-3|.|TRBJ1-1|.|13
TGTGCCTTCCTGGAGGAACAGGCAACTGAAGCTTTCTTT
CAFLEEQATEAFF
>TRBV18|.|TRBJ2-1|.|15
TGTGCCAGCTCACCAGTCCAGGGCTCCTACAATGAGCAGTTCTTC
CASSPVQGSYNEQFF
>TRBV4-1|.|TRBJ1-2|.|13
TGCGCCAGCAGTCAGGGAAATGACTATGGCTACACCTTC
CASSQGNDYGYTF
>TRBV9|.|TRBJ2-7|.|15
TGTGCCAGCAGCCTGGGAGTGTCCTTATTGAGCGAGCAGTACTTC
CASSLGVSLLSEQYF
>TRBV7-9|.|TRBJ1-6|.|17
TGTGCCAGCAGCTTACGGGGTGTGGGGATAGATAATTCACCCCTCCACTTT
CASSLRGVGIDNSPLHF
>TRBV20-1|.|TRBJ2-7|.|11
TGCAGTGCTAGAGATCGGTCCGAGCAGTACTTC
CSARDRSEQYF
>TRBV5-1|TRBD2|TRBJ2-3|.|14
TGCGCCATCCTGGGGGGGACTAGCACAGATACGCAGTATTTT
CAILGGTSTDTQYF
>TRBV14|.|TRBJ2-3|.|17
TGTGCCAGCAGCCCGTCGGGCCCCTGGGCGCCCACAGATACGCAGTATTTT
CASSPSGPWAPTDTQYF
>TRBV30|TRBD2|TRBJ2-7|.|15
TGTGCCTGGAGTGTGGGGCTAGCGGGGGCCTACGAGCAGTACTTC
CAWSVGLAGAYEQYF
>TRBV28|.|TRBJ1-1|.|14
TGTGCCAGCAGTCCTCCAGGGACCACTTATGAAGCTTTCTTT
CASSPPGTTYEAFF
>TRBV30|TRBD1|TRBJ1-2|.|14
TGTGCCTGGAGTCTTACGACAGGGGGCCAAGGCTACACCTTC
CAWSLTTGGQGYTF
>TRBV19|TRBD2|TRBJ2-3|once|18
TGTGCCAGTAGTATAGTCCTGACTAGCGGGACTAGAACAGATACGCAGTATTTT
CASSIVLTSGTRTDTQYF
>TRBV7-2|.|TRBJ2-1|.|13
TGTGCCAGCAGCTTAGCGCCCTACAATGAGCAGTTCTTC
CASSLAPYNEQFF
>TRBV12-5|TRBD2|TRBJ2-4|.|18
TGTGCTAGTGGTTTATTGAGCGGGGGACCTACTCCCAAAAACATTCAGTACTTC
CASGLLSGGPTPKNIQYF
>TRBV5-1|TRBD1|TRBJ2-2|.|15
TGCGCCAGCAGCTTCGGACAGGGAAACACCGGGGAGCTGTTTTTT
CASSFGQGNTGELFF
>TRBV2|TRBD1|TRBJ1-4|.|14
TGTGCCAGCAGTCTACAGGGGGCTAATGAAAAACTGTTTTTT
CASSLQGANEKLFF
>TRBV7-9|TRBD1|TRBJ1-2|.|14
TGTGCCAGCAGCTCCCGGGACAGGCCCTATGGCTACACCTTC
CASSSRDRPYGYTF
>TRBV10-1|.|TRBJ1-2|.|13
TGCGCCAGCAGTGAGTCTCAGCCCTATGGCTACACCTTC
CASSESQPYGYTF
>TRBV19|.|TRBJ1-1|once|16
TGTGCCAGTAGTAAGGGTAACTCGCTCATGAACACTGAAGCTTTCTTT
CASSKGNSLMNTEAFF
>TRBV5-1|.|TRBJ2-5|.|15
TGCGCCAGCAGCTCCTCCCTAGGGGCGGGGGAGACCCAGTACTTC
CASSSSLGAGETQYF
>TRBV7-6|TRBD1|TRBJ1-1|.|13
TGTGCCAGCAGCCGTGACAGGGACACTGAAGCTTTCTTT
CASSRDRDTEAFF
>TRBV28|.|TRBJ1-5|once|15
TGTGCCAGCATAGGGTCAGTGTATAGCAATCAGCCCCAGCATTTT
CASIGSVYSNQPQHF
>TRBV27|TRBD1|TRBJ1-4|.|15
TGTGCCAGCAAAAGAGCGACAGGGGGCGATGAAAAACTGTTTTTT
CASKRATGGDEKLFF
>TRBV19|.|TRBJ1-5|.|14
TGTGCCAGTAGTATAAGGGGCCTCGATCAGCCCCAGCATTTT
CASSIRGLDQPQHF
>TRBV6-5|.|TRBJ1-1|.|14
TGTGCCAGCAGTTACTCGGCGGGGACCACTGAAGCTTTCTTT
CASSYSAGTTEAFF